This T cell receptor beta chain stems from a study of T and B cells in COVID-19 patients (dated by TCRdb to about 2020). Turning to the overall study: In this study, adaptive immunity was profiled in COVID-19 patients who either had active infection or had recovered, using TRB and IGH repertoire sequencing of peripheral blood. Over 7 million TCR sequences were analysed in a TCR and BCR sequence repository that covered around 40 patients and approximately 69 time points. Up to roughly 10 follow-up blood samples were collected per patient, with some samples spanning different disease stages in the same individual. A recovered cohort was made up of 19 patients contributing approximately 22 samples, mostly after mild to moderate COVID-19 managed as outpatients. Of the approximately 20 patients in the active-infection cohort, some eleven were critically ill and needed mechanical ventilation or ECMO. An age-matched reference group of about 40 healthy donors negative for COVID-19 antibodies was used as the comparison for repertoire analyses. Median age was around 35 years in the recovered cohort versus about 63 years in the active-infection cohort. A couple of patients were in both the active and recovered cohorts because samples existed from active disease and from after recovery. Comorbidities linked to unfavorable COVID-19 outcome were present in about 90% of the roughly 20 patients in the active-infection cohort.

Genomic DNA extracted from blood, in amounts of 250-500 ng, served as the starting material for amplifying TRB repertoires. What the study reported, not specific to this receptor: Blood samples from mildly ill patients during symptoms and early samples from severe cases were scarce. Prospective validation of the reported TCR clusters was stated to be required before clinical use. TRB repertoires were highly clonal in active COVID-19, whereas diversity and richness at recovery rose above healthy donor levels. Specific T cell subsets (CD4+/Treg/CD8+) and sorted SARS-CoV-2-responsive or tetramer+ T cells had not yet been sequenced, with those experiments still ongoing. Strongly skewed TRBV/TRBJ gene usage was reported in patients with COVID-19. A total of around 2,100 TCR clusters were exclusive to the recovered cohort, and approximately 28 of those clusters were low-pGen clusters. The cohort was considered too small to assess HLA contributions to COVID-19 susceptibility or severity.

Sequencing took place on an Illumina MiSeq. Multiplex PCR with BIOMED2 TRB-A/B primer pools was used to amplify TRB rearrangements. Illumina-compatible adapters and 7-nucleotide sample barcodes were attached to the amplicons in two consecutive PCRs. All library PCRs used Phusion HS II polymerase. The amplicons were purified from gel with the NucleoSpin Gel and PCR Clean-up kit, measured on Qubit, and then pooled at 3 to 4.5 nM. Amplicon pool quality was checked on an Agilent 2100 Bioanalyzer before Illumina next-generation sequencing. In the authors' own workflow: Annotation of TRB rearrangements was done in MiXCR 3.0.8 with the default MiXCR reference library. Non-productive reads and sequences with fewer than 2 reads were removed, and each unique CDR3 nucleotide sequence was counted as one clone. Clonality, diversity, richness and V-J gene usage were calculated in R 3.5.1. GLIPH2 was used to cluster TCRs by CDR3 similarity, and OLGA was used to calculate generation probabilities. GLIPH2 clusters were kept only if they contained at least four unique TCR clonotypes found in at least three individuals. TCRdb took the public reads, trimmed them with fastp at Q25, ran MiXCR for clone calling and kept in-frame beta chains. Entries that share a CDR3 protein sequence are merged under the most common genes and DNA. The V and J calls come from TCRdb's annotation, not from the publication. Across this sample there are several thousand distinct CDR3 sequences, with roughly 30% seen only once. Under 25% of the sample comes from the top ten.

This clonotype is regarded as medium-sized (0.01 to 0.1%). This receptor's antigen is unknown. No quality values exist for individual bases; no much larger clone is one base distant. At the junction V is shortened by 3 bases and J by 6 bases; bases outside the gene matches: 5. Reading the germline V gene (reference sequence) gives CDR1 MNHEY and CDR2 SMNVEV. The CDR3 spans 15 residues, from the cysteine through the phenylalanine. Only CDR3 DNA is held: 45 bases, read in frame from base 1. The sequenced sample was blood. The receptor comes from a human donor with active COVID-19. The V gene is TRBV27 and the J gene is TRBJ2-1; 10 junctional bases match TRBD2. The CDR3 region has the sequence CASSFFQRGGNEQFF. The DNA reads TGTGCCAGCAGTTTCTTCCAGCGGGGGGGCAATGAGCAGTTCTTC.